This T cell receptor beta chain was sequenced during a study of blood T cell repertoires in COVID-19 (dated by TCRdb to 2018 to 2020). About the full investigation: Collaborator samples came from the United States, Italy and Spain and covered acute and convalescent phases of COVID-19. Deeply sampled blood TCRbeta repertoires from subjects exposed to, actively infected with, or recovered from COVID-19 were included in the dataset. The sample metadata nearly always contained a de-identified subject ID, COVID-19 status, age in years and sex. Where available, HLA class I and class II types were obtained from metadata supplied by the sample provider rather than from assay-based typing. The material from the prospective study consisted of cDNA or gDNA derived from T cells, B-cell-depleted T cells, or PBMCs. The repertoires were released in a freely available public database intended as a resource for research on the immune response to SARS-CoV-2. Samples were obtained from the ongoing ImmuneRACE study (first 160 participants) and from approximately 1,200 subjects provided by 6 global collaborators. Overall study results and their limits: Clinical and demographic metadata were provided uncurated, with the amount varying by source and participant.

CDR1 and CDR2, per the germline V gene, are MDHEN and SYDVKM. The V end loses 1 base and the J end loses 0 bases, and a stretch of 10 bases separates them. The CDR3 contains 16 residues, cysteine and phenylalanine counted. Only the CDR3 part of the read is kept: 48 bases, read in frame from the first base. This clone was counted a single time. Its antigen is still unknown. Within one base of it there is no much larger clone, and no base qualities were kept. TCRbeta CDR3 regions were amplified from genomic DNA using the immunoSEQ Assay, a bias-controlled multiplex PCR. The paper's processing steps were these. Within the assay, amplification of reference gene primers was used to estimate how many nucleated cells each sample contained. To quantify the absolute abundance of each unique TCRbeta CDR3 rearrangement, sequence reads were collapsed and filtered. Productive Simpson clonality was computed per sample as the square root of Simpson's diversity index over productive rearrangements. As stored in TCRdb, this immuneACCESS dataset retains in-frame rearrangements with V and J assigned. A fraction of the clones does not appear; measured against another copy, unresolved V genes explain less than half of the discrepancy, and the remainder lacks a known reason. The DNA gave D and trimming, while V, J and clone size come from that table. This sample gives more than 110,000 clones in total; about nine tenths of them show up just once. Less than 5.5% of the sample lies in the top ten.

Enrolling through a virtual design, the prospective study's participants ranged in age from about 18 to 89 years and lived across 24 United States geographic areas. In the prospective study, participants were assigned to cohorts based on the clinical history participants reported in a screening survey and a study questionnaire. For ImmuneRACE Cohort 3, a participant was defined as recovered based on two consecutive negative NP/OP PCR tests, clearance by a healthcare professional, or resolution of symptoms. In the prospective study, whole blood, serum and a nasopharyngeal or oropharyngeal swab were collected from each participant by mobile phlebotomists. Prospective study participants could optionally give additional blood draws and questionnaires over an approximately 2-month period. Prospective study blood samples were shipped either frozen or at room temperature before DNA extraction.

The receptor was derived from a man aged 50 to 59 who had recovered from COVID-19. Sequencing input: PBMCs or T cells enriched from blood (not recorded which). The chain employs TRBV28 and TRBJ2-1; the D gene lacks a confident call. CDR3 reads: CASSLLASGSYNEQFF. The nucleotides read TGTGCCAGCAGTTTATTGGCTAGTGGCTCCTACAATGAGCAGTTCTTC.